The next 9 T cell receptor beta chains were all read from a single sample in a study of response to subunit inactivated influenza vaccine. Each CDR3 protein gets one entry after TCRdb re-called the RT-PCR reads with MiXCR. The sample has around 530,000 distinct CDR3 sequences, over 9.5% seen once; the top ten hold 9.5% to 13%. The source material was PBMCs from blood, sampled on the day of vaccination. These TCRs come from a man in his fifties who received an inactivated influenza vaccine.

The chain uses TRBV20-1 and TRBJ1-1; no clear D gene. V was shortened by 1 base and J by 0 bases, with 12 bases between the two germline ends. This CDR3 region has 15 residues. Germline CDR1 DFQATT, CDR2 SNEGSKA (reference sequence). CDR3 loop: CSARVPSTLNTEAFF. As DNA, the CDR3 is TGCAGTGCTAGAGTACCGAGTACCTTGAACACTGAAGCTTTCTTT.

This clonotype has a handful of counts. DNA of the CDR3: TGTGCCAGCAGTGGACAGGGCTTAACCTACGAGCAGTACTTC. This translates into CASSGQGLTYEQYF. The chain has TRBV6-1 and TRBJ2-7; 7 bases fit TRBD1. Trimming at V came to 4 bases and at J to 2 bases, leaving 5 bases not matched to a gene. This CDR3 has 14 residues. Germline-derived CDR1 and CDR2 are MNHNS and SASEGT.

This clonotype was recorded a few times. The rearrangement links TRBV18 to TRBJ2-2, with D possibly matching TRBD2 (6 bases). Per germline, CDR1 KGHSH and CDR2 LQKENI. This CDR3 comprises 16 residues. V was shortened by 2 bases and J by 0 bases, with 10 bases between the two germline ends. This CDR3 is CASSPGGGSNTGELFF. In DNA, the CDR3 is TGTGCCAGCTCACCAGGGGGAGGTTCGAACACCGGGGAGCTGTTTTTT.

There are a few counts of this clonotype. The J gene is TRBJ2-7, the V gene TRBV3-1; 7 bases are a match to TRBD1. The CDR3 extends over 15 amino acids. In germline, CDR1 is LGHDT, CDR2 YNNKEL (reference sequence). Unmatched junction bases numbered 5, after V lost 2 bases and J lost 1 base. The CDR3 loop reads CASSQPGQSSYEQYF. The CDR3 bases are TGTGCCAGCAGCCAACCGGGACAGAGTTCCTACGAGCAGTACTTC.

This clonotype has only a few counts. The chain links TRBV7-3 to TRBJ2-1; D is uncertain. CDR3 size: 15 residues. V was shortened by 5 bases and J by 0 bases, with 11 bases between the two germline ends. From germline, CDR1 is SGHTA and CDR2 FQGTGA. This chain's CDR3 is CASSPLPSSYNEQFF. The CDR3 DNA is TGTGCCAGCAGCCCCCTCCCGAGCTCCTACAATGAGCAGTTCTTC.

This clonotype was seen a handful of times. The chain employs TRBV4-3 and TRBJ1-3; D is undetermined. Trimming left V 0 bases short and J 0 bases short, with 3 bases between. Germline V gene data show CDR1 as LGHNA and CDR2 as YSLEER. The CDR3 spans 14 residues. The DNA for the CDR3 is TGCGCCAGCAGCCAAGAGAGCTCTGGAAACACCATATATTTT. Translated, it gives CASSQESSGNTIYF.

This clonotype showed up just a few times. The genes are TRBV10-2 and TRBJ1-5; D ambiguous. V lost 5 bases and J lost 0, with 5 bases in between. CDR3 length: 13 residues. Germline CDR1 is WSHSY and CDR2 is SAAADI. The CDR3 loop is CASSWSSNQPQHF. CDR3 nucleotides: TGCGCCAGCAGTTGGTCTAGCAATCAGCCCCAGCATTTT.

This clonotype was detected ten times or more. This chain uses TRBV20-1 with TRBJ2-7, with D possibly matching TRBD2 (6 bases). CDR3 length: 14 residues. V shed 1 base and J shed 6 bases, with 16 bases lying between them. In germline, CDR1 is DFQATT, CDR2 SNEGSKA (reference sequence). The CDR3 DNA reads TGCAGTGCTAGAGGGCAGGGCGGTAGCGGCGAGCAGTACTTC. It encodes CSARGQGGSGEQYF.

This clonotype came up a few times. The V call is TRBV27, the J call TRBJ2-6, with TRBD2 as a possible D gene (6 bases). The CDR3 is 17 residues long. V was cut by 10 bases and J by 0 bases, with 19 bases left in between. Germline V gives CDR1 MNHEY, CDR2 SMNVEV (reference sequence). The CDR3, as DNA: TGTGCCACCATGGGGGGAGGCGCCCTCTCTGGGGCCAACGTCCTGACTTTC. This codes for CATMGGGALSGANVLTF.